This T cell receptor (beta chain) stems from a study of T cells in Graves' hyperthyroidism and ophthalmopathy. Notes on the study in general: Appearing also in blood were most of the thyroid clonotypes expanded above 0.001. Separation of ophthalmopathy from stable hyperthyroidism was achieved by a 13 V-J model.

Amplification of TCR beta CDR3 regions used RNA as the template. A set of HTBI primers served as the primers for a first-round RT-PCR of the TCR CDR3. A single record per CDR3 protein comes from TCRdb applying MiXCR to the multiplex PCR reads. The sample includes about 570,000 distinct CDR3 sequences, around 45% seen only once; the top ten take around 19%. V lost 3 bases and J 4 bases, leaving 18 bases between the germline ends. The CDR3 is made up of 16 amino acids. For this clonotype: What it binds is unknown. This could be a read error, since a much larger clone is one nucleotide away.

Diagnoses used clinical symptoms, serum thyroxine and TRAb, thyroid ultrasound and orbital computed tomography. Sequencing input: peripheral blood or thyroid tissue (not recorded which). The chain links TRBV12-3 or TRBV12-4 to TRBJ1-1; no firm D call. The clonotype comes from an adult woman with Graves' disease, either hyperthyroidism or ophthalmopathy (not recorded which). The CDR3 sequence is CASSFGILTSRTEAFF. For the CDR3, the DNA is TGTGCCAGCAGTTTTGGGATCCTCACCAGCCGCACTGAAGCTTTCTTT.